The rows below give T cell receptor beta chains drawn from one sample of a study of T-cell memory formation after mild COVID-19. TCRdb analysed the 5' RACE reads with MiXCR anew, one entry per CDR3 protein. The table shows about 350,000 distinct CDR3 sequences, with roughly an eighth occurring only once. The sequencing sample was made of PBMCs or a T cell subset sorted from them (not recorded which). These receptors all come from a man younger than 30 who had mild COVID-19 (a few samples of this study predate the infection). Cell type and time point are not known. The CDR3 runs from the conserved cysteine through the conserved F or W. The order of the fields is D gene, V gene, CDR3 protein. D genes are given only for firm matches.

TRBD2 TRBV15 CATSKGLAGGSSYEQYF
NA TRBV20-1 CSPTGDSSYNEQFF
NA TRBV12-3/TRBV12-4 CASGRGSPIPEQFF
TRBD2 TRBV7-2 CASSLVTSGGSDTQYF
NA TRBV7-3 CASSANTGTSEAFF
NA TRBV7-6 CASFGNTGELFF
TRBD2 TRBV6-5 CASRRLAGEQYF
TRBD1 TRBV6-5 CASSFQGQGTRSPLHF
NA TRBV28 CASNIPGNEKLFF
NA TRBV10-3 CAIRWQPGELFF
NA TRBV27 CASRRRGIANEKLFF
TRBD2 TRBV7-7 CASSPTAGGPPDTQYF
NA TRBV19 CASSIGLEYQETQYF
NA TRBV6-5 CASSRAGTMRNIQYF
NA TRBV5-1 CASSVQPGNYNEQFF
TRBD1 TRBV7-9 CASSPTTGPNYGYTF
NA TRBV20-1 CSATAAGTPYEQYF
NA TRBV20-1 CSAREMGLQETQYF
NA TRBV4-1 CASSGIGGVQETQYF
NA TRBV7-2 CASSMQRAVVETQYF
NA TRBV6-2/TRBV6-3 CASSRQGVNTEAFF
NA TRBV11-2 CASSVFGGLKTQYF
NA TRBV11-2 CASSLDGPPYNYGYTF
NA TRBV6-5 CASSYSLAPNTQYF
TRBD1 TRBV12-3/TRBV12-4 CASSFQGANTEAFF
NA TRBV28 CASSERGSGANVLTF
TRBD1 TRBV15 CATSRAGTGVDQPQHF
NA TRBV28 CASSSVSPPLHF
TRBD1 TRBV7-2 CASSSGTGANEKLFF
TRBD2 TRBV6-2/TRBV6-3 CASSFPNLVLANNEQFF
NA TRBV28 CASSPLPQGNYGYTF
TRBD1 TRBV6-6 CASSYGSQRTGNGYTF
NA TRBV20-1 CSASGQLNQPQHF
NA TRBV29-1 CSVEVWGASETQYF
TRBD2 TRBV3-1 CASSAFRLAGTDTQYF
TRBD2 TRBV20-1 CSARDPSSGVNNEQFF
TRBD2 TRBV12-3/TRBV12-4 CASKLGGEETQYF
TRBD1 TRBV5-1 CASSQTGLNYEQYF
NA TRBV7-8 CASSPPGGAGETQYF
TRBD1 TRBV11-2 CASSLGQGAIRGGANVLTF
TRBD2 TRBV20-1 CSASAAGGLIEQFF
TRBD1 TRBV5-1 CASSTGQGANYGYTF
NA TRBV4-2 CASSQEGASAPLHF
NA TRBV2 CATHPYGYEQYF
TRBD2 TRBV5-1 CASSSGVLAGVRDTQYF
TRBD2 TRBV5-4 CASSSPGLAGGRTDTQYF
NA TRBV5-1 CASSSDGSAEAFF
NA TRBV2 CASSAPQGIETQYF
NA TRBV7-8 CASSGHQGQETQYF
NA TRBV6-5 CASSYPGEETQYF
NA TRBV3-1 CASSPSLGNEQFF
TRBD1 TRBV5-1 CASSLSRDSYSYNEQFF
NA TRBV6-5 CASSYGGVGAEQYF
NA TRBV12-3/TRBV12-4 CASSRGYEQYF
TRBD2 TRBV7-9 CASSPTAGGPNEQYF
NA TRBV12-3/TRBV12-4 CASTLLHGADSTGELFF
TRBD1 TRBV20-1 CSAKLTGDGCCTEAFF
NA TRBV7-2 CASSPSREGEKLFF
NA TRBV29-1 CSVGGGLSSYNEQFF